Listed here is a single T cell receptor (beta chain). Its antigen has not been determined. It has no much larger one-base neighbor in the sample; base qualities were not kept. The sample originates from a study of T cell responses to AZD1222 COVID-19 vaccine (dated by TCRdb to the early 2020s). In terms of the full investigation: TCR sequencing covered more than 230 trial participants: 200 to 210 given two doses of AZD1222 and approximately 26 given two doses of MenACWY control vaccine. Trial participants were enrolled into age subgroups of 18-55, 56-69 and 70-plus years, which contained 148, 28 and 57 TCR-sequenced participants, respectively.

Including the terminal cysteine and phenylalanine, the CDR3 comprises 13 residues. Only the CDR3 part of the read is kept: 39 bases, read in frame from the first base. Based on the germline V gene, the CDR1 and CDR2 sequences are SGHAT and FQNNGV. A distance of 11 bases separates the germline ends of V and J, which lose 5 bases and 6 bases respectively. This specimen's time point label, interpreted: about 28 days (+/-7) after the second vaccine dose. Because spike-specific TCR depth and breadth did not differ between the two schedules, AZD1222 recipients who got a second dose at roughly 4 weeks were pooled with those who got a second dose at roughly 12 weeks. The vaccinee samples were drawn from two UK trials, COV001 and COV002, one of which was a single-blind randomized controlled phase 2/3 trial testing AZD1222 (ChAdOx1 nCoV-19) in healthy adults. For TCRbeta chain sequencing, PBMC samples from trial participants were taken at day 0 and at day 28 after the second dose.

The CDR3 regions of human TCRbeta chains were analyzed by immunosequencing. The authors' pipeline ran thus. Repertoire TCRs were checked for matches against a reference library of SARS-CoV-2-specific TCRs that had been generated using the MIRA antigen-specificity platform. Breadth meant the fraction of unique TCRs that were SARS-CoV-2-associated, whereas depth meant the fraction of total T cells that were SARS-CoV-2-associated. Using the MIRA data, each spike-specific TCR was assigned both to the spike region to which the TCR was reactive and to a CD4 or CD8 class. Log10-transformed breadth and depth values were compared by one-way ANOVA with Sidak's multiple comparisons tests. Held by TCRdb, this immuneACCESS table contains in-frame sequences only and omits some clones. Under half of the omission traces to an unresolved V gene where checked; the cause of the rest is unknown. V and J calls and clone size are copied from that table; D and trimming were computed from the DNA. The sample records 75,000 to 85,000 clones, around 88% of which are singletons. Of the sample, approximately 10% falls within the top ten clones.

What the work shows at the level of the full study, not this receptor alone: Participants were mostly white British, with more females than males. The authors suggested clonal diversity may have been underestimated. Because no day 14 peak-response samples were available, the repertoires could be characterized only after the peak T cell response. Reportedly, almost half of the unique spike-specific TCRs recognized epitopes lying outside the regions that are mutated in the B.1.351 and B.1.1.7 variants. A significant rise in spike-specific TCR breadth and depth was observed after two AZD1222 doses relative to day 0 and relative to MenACWY recipients. The 56-69-year group was small, and its depth increase did not reach significance, likely because of low power. Only five to seven AZD1222 recipients were SARS-CoV-2 seropositive at baseline, limiting conclusions about previously exposed vaccinees. CD4 TCRs associated with the vaccine covered the entire spike protein, and the dominant responses were in regions 160-218 and 743-854.

The rearranged chain carries TRBV11-2 and TRBJ2-1; tentative D gene TRBD1, with 5 bases matching. The origin of this receptor is an adult who received the AZD1222 COVID-19 vaccine. The starting material was peripheral blood, obtained 28 days after the second AZD1222 dose. This receptor carries the CDR3 CASSNDRGNEQFF. The DNA sequence is TGTGCCAGCAGCAACGACAGAGGCAATGAGCAGTTCTTC. With the rest looked up from the reference TRBV11-2 and TRBJ2-1 genes rather than sequenced, the full variable domain is EAGVAQSPRYKIIEKRQSVAFWCNPISGHATLYWYQQILGQGPKLLIQFQNNGVVDDSQLPKDRFSAERLKGVDSTLKIQPAKLEDSAVYLCASSNDRGNEQFFGPGTRLTVL.